These T cell receptor beta chains were read from a single sample in a study of T cells in Graves' hyperthyroidism and ophthalmopathy. TCRdb reprocessed the multiplex PCR reads via MiXCR and lists one record per CDR3 protein. The sample lists hundreds of thousands of distinct CDR3 sequences; about 14% were seen once. Sequenced sample: blood. Receptor source: a woman aged 45-65 years with Graves' ophthalmopathy. Both conserved end residues are part of each CDR3. Each record gives: clone size, V gene, J gene, D gene, CDR3 protein, CDR3 DNA. D genes are given only for firm matches. Expanded clones get a size class; other rows say once, few or many, or leave the size out.

abundance: many; v_gene: TRBV2; j_gene: TRBJ2-2; d_gene: -; CDR3aa: CASSWTRANTGELFF; CDR3nt: TGTGCCAGCAGCTGGACACGTGCGAACACCGGGGAGCTGTTTTTT
abundance: many; v_gene: TRBV6-1; j_gene: TRBJ1-1; d_gene: -; CDR3aa: CASSDRSLGLSEAFF; CDR3nt: TGTGCCAGCAGTGACAGATCCCTCGGGCTCTCCGAAGCTTTCTTT
abundance: many; v_gene: TRBV9; j_gene: TRBJ2-1; d_gene: TRBD1; CDR3aa: CASNDRGPINEQFF; CDR3nt: TGTGCCAGCAACGACAGGGGCCCTATCAATGAGCAGTTCTTC
abundance: many; v_gene: TRBV28; j_gene: TRBJ2-1; d_gene: -; CDR3aa: CASNYRMGQLGYNEQFF; CDR3nt: TGTGCCAGCAACTATCGAATGGGGCAACTTGGCTACAATGAGCAGTTCTTC
abundance: many; v_gene: TRBV28; j_gene: TRBJ2-5; d_gene: -; CDR3aa: CASSRRDGGRLGTQYF; CDR3nt: TGTGCCAGCAGTCGAAGGGACGGGGGGCGCTTAGGGACCCAGTACTTC
abundance: -; v_gene: TRBV20-1; j_gene: TRBJ1-2; d_gene: TRBD1; CDR3aa: CSLRGQPGGYTF; CDR3nt: TGCAGTCTTAGGGGACAGCCGGGGGGCTACACCTTC
abundance: many; v_gene: TRBV9; j_gene: TRBJ2-7; d_gene: TRBD1; CDR3aa: CASSVETGGYEQYF; CDR3nt: TGTGCCAGCAGCGTAGAGACAGGGGGCTACGAGCAGTACTTC
abundance: few; v_gene: TRBV6-2/TRBV6-3; j_gene: TRBJ2-1; d_gene: -; CDR3aa: CASSYSDSFLGSYNEQFF; CDR3nt: TGTGCCAGCAGTTACTCGGACAGTTTTCTTGGCTCCTACAATGAGCAGTTCTTC
abundance: many; v_gene: TRBV14; j_gene: TRBJ2-3; d_gene: -; CDR3aa: CASSPGLTDTQYF; CDR3nt: TGTGCCAGCAGCCCGGGACTCACAGATACGCAGTATTTT
abundance: -; v_gene: TRBV4-3; j_gene: TRBJ2-2; d_gene: -; CDR3aa: CASRDLNTGELFF; CDR3nt: TGCGCCAGCAGGGATCTAAACACCGGGGAGCTGTTTTTT
abundance: many; v_gene: TRBV20-1; j_gene: TRBJ2-3; d_gene: -; CDR3aa: CSARDAGPRDTQYF; CDR3nt: TGCAGTGCTAGAGATGCGGGCCCCCGGGATACGCAGTATTTT
abundance: many; v_gene: TRBV11-3; j_gene: TRBJ2-1; d_gene: TRBD2; CDR3aa: CASSLDGVSGSSYNEQFF; CDR3nt: TGTGCCAGCAGCTTAGATGGGGTCAGCGGGAGCTCCTACAATGAGCAGTTCTTC
abundance: -; v_gene: TRBV5-8; j_gene: TRBJ2-2; d_gene: -; CDR3aa: CASRSTSSTGELFF; CDR3nt: TGTGCCAGCAGATCAACTAGTTCTACCGGGGAGCTGTTTTTT
abundance: many; v_gene: TRBV5-1; j_gene: TRBJ2-7; d_gene: TRBD2; CDR3aa: CASSNGLAGGPYEQYF; CDR3nt: TGCGCCAGCAGCAACGGACTAGCGGGAGGGCCCTACGAGCAGTACTTC
abundance: few; v_gene: TRBV27; j_gene: TRBJ2-7; d_gene: -; CDR3aa: CASSFSAGTSYEQYF; CDR3nt: TGTGCCAGCAGTTTCTCTGCGGGGACCTCCTACGAGCAGTACTTC
abundance: few; v_gene: TRBV6-1; j_gene: TRBJ2-1; d_gene: -; CDR3aa: CASQERASYNEQFF; CDR3nt: TGTGCCAGCCAAGAGAGAGCCTCCTACAATGAGCAGTTCTTC
abundance: -; v_gene: TRBV4-3; j_gene: TRBJ1-5; d_gene: -; CDR3aa: CASSQEWDGYQPQHF; CDR3nt: TGCGCCAGCAGCCAAGAATGGGACGGATATCAGCCCCAGCATTTT
abundance: -; v_gene: TRBV4-3; j_gene: TRBJ2-7; d_gene: TRBD1; CDR3aa: CASSQESARGLEQYF; CDR3nt: TGCGCCAGCAGCCAAGAAAGTGCCAGGGGGCTTGAGCAGTACTTC
abundance: many; v_gene: TRBV3-1; j_gene: TRBJ2-1; d_gene: -; CDR3aa: CASSQGTGTTLAELYNEQFF; CDR3nt: TGTGCCAGCAGCCAAGGGACCGGGACAACTCTAGCGGAGCTTTACAATGAGCAGTTCTTC
abundance: -; v_gene: TRBV10-3; j_gene: TRBJ2-1; d_gene: TRBD2; CDR3aa: CATGGEQGDEQFF; CDR3nt: TGTGCCACCGGGGGGGAGCAGGGCGATGAGCAGTTCTTC
abundance: many; v_gene: TRBV18; j_gene: TRBJ2-7; d_gene: -; CDR3aa: CASSPVQQVLNDEQYF; CDR3nt: TGTGCCAGCTCACCCGTACAACAGGTTCTGAACGACGAGCAGTACTTC
abundance: few; v_gene: TRBV5-1; j_gene: TRBJ2-3; d_gene: -; CDR3aa: CASGSTSTDTQYF; CDR3nt: TGCGCCAGCGGAAGCACTAGCACAGATACGCAGTATTTT
abundance: many; v_gene: TRBV11-2; j_gene: TRBJ1-5; d_gene: TRBD1; CDR3aa: CASSLTGQGNQPQHF; CDR3nt: TGTGCCAGCAGCCTTACCGGACAGGGTAATCAGCCCCAGCATTTT
abundance: -; v_gene: TRBV19; j_gene: TRBJ2-1; d_gene: TRBD2; CDR3aa: CASSIFSGSLNEQFF; CDR3nt: TGTGCCAGTAGTATTTTTAGCGGGAGTTTAAATGAGCAGTTCTTC
abundance: -; v_gene: TRBV30; j_gene: TRBJ2-5; d_gene: -; CDR3aa: CAWSVPEGHSAETQYF; CDR3nt: TGTGCCTGGAGTGTACCCGAGGGACATTCGGCGGAGACCCAGTACTTC
abundance: -; v_gene: TRBV6-2/TRBV6-3; j_gene: TRBJ1-1; d_gene: -; CDR3aa: CASSRGFWGLNTEAFF; CDR3nt: TGTGCCAGCAGTCGGGGATTTTGGGGGCTGAACACTGAAGCTTTCTTT
abundance: many; v_gene: TRBV27; j_gene: TRBJ2-4; d_gene: -; CDR3aa: CASSSLAKNIQYF; CDR3nt: TGTGCCAGCAGTTCCCTAGCCAAAAACATTCAGTACTTC
abundance: few; v_gene: TRBV7-9; j_gene: TRBJ2-1; d_gene: -; CDR3aa: CASSNPSTVWNEQFF; CDR3nt: TGTGCCAGCAGCAATCCCTCGACAGTGTGGAATGAGCAGTTCTTC